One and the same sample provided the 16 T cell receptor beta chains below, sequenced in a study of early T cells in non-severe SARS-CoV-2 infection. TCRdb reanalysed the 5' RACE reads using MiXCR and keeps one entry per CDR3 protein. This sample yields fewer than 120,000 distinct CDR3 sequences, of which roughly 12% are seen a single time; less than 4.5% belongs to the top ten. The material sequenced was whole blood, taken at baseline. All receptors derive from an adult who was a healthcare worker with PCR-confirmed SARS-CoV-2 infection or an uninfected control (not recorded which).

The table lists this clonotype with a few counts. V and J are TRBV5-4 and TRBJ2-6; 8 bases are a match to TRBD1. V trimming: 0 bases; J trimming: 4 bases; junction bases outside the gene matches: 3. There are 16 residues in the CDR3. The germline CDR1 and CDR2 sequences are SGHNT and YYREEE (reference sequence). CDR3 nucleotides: TGTGCCAGCAGCTTGGGACAGGGGCTAGGGGCCAACGTCCTGACTTTC. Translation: CASSLGQGLGANVLTF. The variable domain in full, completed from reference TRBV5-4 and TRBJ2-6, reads ETGVTQSPTHLIKTRGQQVTLRCSSQSGHNTVSWYQQALGQGPQFIFQYYREEENGRGNFPPRFSGLQFPNYSSELNVNALELDDSALYLCASSLGQGLGANVLTFGAGSRLTVL.

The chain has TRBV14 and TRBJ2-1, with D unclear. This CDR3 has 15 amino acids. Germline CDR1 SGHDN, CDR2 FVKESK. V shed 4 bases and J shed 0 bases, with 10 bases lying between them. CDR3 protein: CASSRTVSSYNEQFF. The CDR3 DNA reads TGTGCCAGCAGCCGAACAGTAAGCTCCTACAATGAGCAGTTCTTC.

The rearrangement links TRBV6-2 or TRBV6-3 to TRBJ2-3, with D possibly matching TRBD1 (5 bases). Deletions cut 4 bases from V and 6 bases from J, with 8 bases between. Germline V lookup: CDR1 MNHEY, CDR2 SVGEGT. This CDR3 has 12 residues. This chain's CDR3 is CASSSRQDTQYF. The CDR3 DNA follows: TGTGCCAGCAGTTCACGACAGGATACGCAGTATTTT.

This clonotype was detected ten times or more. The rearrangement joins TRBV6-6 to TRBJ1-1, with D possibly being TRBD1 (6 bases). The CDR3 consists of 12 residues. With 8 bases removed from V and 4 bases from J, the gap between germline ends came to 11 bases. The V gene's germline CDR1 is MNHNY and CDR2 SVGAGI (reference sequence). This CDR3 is CASRGGSTEAFF. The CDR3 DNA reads TGTGCCAGCCGAGGGGGTAGCACTGAAGCTTTCTTT.

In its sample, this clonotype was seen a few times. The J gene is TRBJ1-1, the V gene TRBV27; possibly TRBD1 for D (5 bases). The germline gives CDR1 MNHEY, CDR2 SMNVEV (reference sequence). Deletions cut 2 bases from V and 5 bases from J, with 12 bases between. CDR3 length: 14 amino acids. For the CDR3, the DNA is TGTGCCAGCAGTTTAGGGGCCCGGGGGACTGAAGCTTTCTTT. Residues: CASSLGARGTEAFF.

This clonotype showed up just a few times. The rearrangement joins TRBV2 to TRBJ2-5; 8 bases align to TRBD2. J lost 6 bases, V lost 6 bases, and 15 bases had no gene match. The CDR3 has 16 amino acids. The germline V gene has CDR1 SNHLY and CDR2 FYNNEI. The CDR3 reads CASRAQTGLARQTQYF. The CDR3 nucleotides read TGTGCCAGCAGGGCACAAACCGGACTAGCTCGGCAGACCCAGTACTTC. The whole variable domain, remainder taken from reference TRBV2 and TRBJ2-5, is EPEVTQTPSHQVTQMGQEVILRCVPISNHLYFYWYRQILGQKVEFLVSFYNNEISEKSEIFDDQFSVERPDGSNFTLKIRSTKLEDSAMYFCASRAQTGLARQTQYFGPGTRLLVL.

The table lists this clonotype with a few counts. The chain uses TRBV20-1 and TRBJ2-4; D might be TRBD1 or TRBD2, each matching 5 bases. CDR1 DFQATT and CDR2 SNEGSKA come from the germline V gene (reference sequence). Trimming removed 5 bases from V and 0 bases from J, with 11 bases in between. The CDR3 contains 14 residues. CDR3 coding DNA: TGCAGTGCTGCCGGGACGGTAGCCAAAAACATTCAGTACTTC. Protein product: CSAAGTVAKNIQYF.

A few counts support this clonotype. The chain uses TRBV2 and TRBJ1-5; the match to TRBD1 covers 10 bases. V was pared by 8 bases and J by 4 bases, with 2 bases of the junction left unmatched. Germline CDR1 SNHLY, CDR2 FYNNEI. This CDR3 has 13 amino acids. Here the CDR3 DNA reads TGTGCCAGCCGACAGGGGGCTAATCAGCCCCAGCATTTT. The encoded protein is CASRQGANQPQHF.

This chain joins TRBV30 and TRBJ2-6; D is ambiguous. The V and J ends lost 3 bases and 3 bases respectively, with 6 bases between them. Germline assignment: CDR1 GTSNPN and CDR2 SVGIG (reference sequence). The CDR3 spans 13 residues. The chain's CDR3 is CAWREFGANVLTF. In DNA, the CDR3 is TGTGCCTGGAGGGAGTTTGGGGCCAACGTCCTGACTTTC.

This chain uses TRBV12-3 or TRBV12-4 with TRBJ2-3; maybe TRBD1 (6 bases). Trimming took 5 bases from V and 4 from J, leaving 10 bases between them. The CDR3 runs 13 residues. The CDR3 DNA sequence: TGTGCCAGCAGTCGCGGACAGTCAGATACGCAGTATTTT. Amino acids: CASSRGQSDTQYF.

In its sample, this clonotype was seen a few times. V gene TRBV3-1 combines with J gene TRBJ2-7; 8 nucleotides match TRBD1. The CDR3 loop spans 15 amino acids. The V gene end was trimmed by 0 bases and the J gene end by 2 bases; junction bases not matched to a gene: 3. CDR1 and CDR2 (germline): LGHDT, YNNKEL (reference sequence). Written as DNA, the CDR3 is TGTGCCAGCAGCCAAGATCGGACAGGGACCTACGAGCAGTACTTC. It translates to CASSQDRTGTYEQYF.

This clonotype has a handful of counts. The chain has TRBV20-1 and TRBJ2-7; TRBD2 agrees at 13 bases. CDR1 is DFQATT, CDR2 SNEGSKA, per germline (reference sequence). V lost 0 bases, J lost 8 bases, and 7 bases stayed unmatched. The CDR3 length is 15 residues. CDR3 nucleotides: TGCAGTGCTAGAGATCAGGAACTAGCGGGAGGGAAGCAGTACTTC. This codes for CSARDQELAGGKQYF.

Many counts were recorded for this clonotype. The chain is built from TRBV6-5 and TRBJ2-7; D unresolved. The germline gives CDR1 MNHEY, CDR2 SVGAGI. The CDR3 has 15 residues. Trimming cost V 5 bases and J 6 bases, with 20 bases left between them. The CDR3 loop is CASSRHDSLVIEQYF. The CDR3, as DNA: TGTGCCAGCAGTCGTCACGACTCCTTAGTGATCGAGCAGTACTTC.

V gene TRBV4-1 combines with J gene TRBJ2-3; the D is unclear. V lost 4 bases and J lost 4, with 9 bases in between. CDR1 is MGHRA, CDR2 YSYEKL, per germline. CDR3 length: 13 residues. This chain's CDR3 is CASSLLTSDTQYF. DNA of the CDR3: TGCGCCAGCAGCCTGCTTACCTCAGATACGCAGTATTTT.

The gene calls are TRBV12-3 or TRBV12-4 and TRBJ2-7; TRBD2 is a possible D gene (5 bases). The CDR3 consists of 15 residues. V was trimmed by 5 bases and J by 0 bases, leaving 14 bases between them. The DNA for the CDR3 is TGTGCCAGCAGTCAACGGACTGGAAGCTCCTACGAGCAGTACTTC. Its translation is CASSQRTGSSYEQYF.

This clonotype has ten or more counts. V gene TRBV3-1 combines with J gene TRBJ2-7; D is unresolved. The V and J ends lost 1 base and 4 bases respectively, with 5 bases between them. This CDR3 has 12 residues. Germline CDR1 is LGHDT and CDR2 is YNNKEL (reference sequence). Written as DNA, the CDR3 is TGTGCCAGCAGCCAAGCGGTTTACGAGCAGTACTTC. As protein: CASSQAVYEQYF.